This entry concerns a single T cell receptor beta chain. These data originate in a study of cytomegalovirus exposure and HLA in healthy donors. The CDR3 is 14 residues long. Trimming took off 11 bases at V and 0 bases at J, with 11 bases between the two ends. The germline gives CDR1 SNHLY, CDR2 FYNNEI. It was with 60 Vbeta and 13 Jbeta primers that the PCR ran. Assay: immunoSEQ multiplex PCR; the TCRdb copy retains only in-frame clones and omits some. The table includes 40,000 to 55,000 clones, approximately 72% detected once. Input material: PBMCs. The clonotype was recovered from a woman in her twenties or thirties in good health and CMV-seronegative. The rearrangement links TRBV2 to TRBJ2-6; D is possibly TRBD2 (5 bases). The CDR3 is CAAAEDSGANVLTF. CDR3 nucleotides: TGTGCCGCCGCGGAGGACTCTGGGGCCAACGTCCTGACTTTC.